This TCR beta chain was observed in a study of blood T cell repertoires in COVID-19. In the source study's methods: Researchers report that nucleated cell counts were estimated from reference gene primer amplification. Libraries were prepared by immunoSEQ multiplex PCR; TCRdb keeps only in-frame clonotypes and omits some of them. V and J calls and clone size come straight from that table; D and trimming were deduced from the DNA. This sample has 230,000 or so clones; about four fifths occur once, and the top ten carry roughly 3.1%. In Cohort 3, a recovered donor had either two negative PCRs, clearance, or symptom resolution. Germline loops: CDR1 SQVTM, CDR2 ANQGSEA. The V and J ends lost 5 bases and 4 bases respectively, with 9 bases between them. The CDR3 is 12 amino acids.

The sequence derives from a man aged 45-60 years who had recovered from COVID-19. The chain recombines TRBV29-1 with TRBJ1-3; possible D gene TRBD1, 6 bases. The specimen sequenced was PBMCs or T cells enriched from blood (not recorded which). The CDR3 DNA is TGCAGCGTTCATACAGGGGGAAACACCATATATTTT. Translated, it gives CSVHTGGNTIYF.